This TCR beta chain was captured by sequencing in a study of vaccination effects on CD4 cells after COVID-19. Sequencing used immunoSEQ multiplex PCR; TCRdb keeps in-frame clones, though not all of them. This table has over 55,000 clones, 80% to 90% appearing once. As for this clone: Its antigen is undetermined.

Ahead of sequencing, the ViraFEST assay grew antigen-specific CD4+ T cells using viral peptide pools. Isolating CD4+ T cells followed approximately nine days of culture. Germline CDR1 LGHDT, CDR2 YNNKEL (reference sequence). With V trimmed by 4 bases and J by 5 bases, 4 bases remained unmatched. CDR3 length: 14 amino acids. The sequence derives from a human donor who received a COVID-19 vaccine. This chain connects TRBV3-1 (or the pseudogene TRBV3-2) to TRBJ2-2; 7 bases map to TRBD1. The source material was CD4+ T cells from PBMCs cultured with HCoV-229E spike peptides, sampled before COVID-19 vaccination. The chain's CDR3 is CASSPNRGTGELFF. The DNA of the CDR3 is TGTGCCAGCAGCCCAAACAGGGGAACCGGGGAGCTGTTTTTT.